A selection of T cell receptor beta chains follows, all from one sample in a study of OX40 agonist ivuxolimab in advanced cancers. The method was immunoSEQ multiplex PCR; TCRdb's version includes in-frame clones alone and lacks a portion of them. The table lists 65,000 to 80,000 clones, 65% to 85% of them singletons, with 8.2% in the top ten. This sample comprised CD4+ or CD8+ T cells sorted from blood, obtained in a trial of the OX40 agonist ivuxolimab. The receptors come from an adult with an advanced solid tumor such as melanoma, head and neck, liver or kidney cancer. The CDR3 runs from the conserved cysteine through the conserved F or W. The D gene is left open where the match is weak. Where a row states a size, it is once, few, many or the class of an expanded clone; other rows omit it.

>few|TRBJ1-2|TRBV6-4|TRBD1
CASSDSQGAGGYTF
TGTGCCAGCAGTGACTCACAGGGGGCTGGTGGCTACACCTTC
>NA|TRBJ2-1|TRBV4-3|NA
CASSQDQSDGFNEQFF
TGCGCCAGCAGCCAAGATCAAAGCGATGGATTCAATGAGCAGTTCTTC
>NA|TRBJ2-7|TRBV30|NA
CAWSLTSEQYF
TGTGCCTGGAGTTTAACTAGCGAGCAGTACTTC
>NA|TRBJ2-4|TRBV7-8|TRBD2
CASSPGAARTSGRGLAKNIQYF
TGTGCCAGCAGTCCCGGGGCCGCGAGGACTAGCGGGAGAGGGCTAGCCAAAAACATTCAGTACTTC
>NA|TRBJ1-6|TRBV28|NA
CASSLLDDSPLHF
TGTGCCAGCAGTTTACTCGACGATTCACCCCTCCACTTT
>NA|TRBJ1-2|TRBV20-1|NA
CSALKNYGYTF
TGCAGTGCCCTAAAGAATTATGGCTACACCTTC
>NA|TRBJ2-1|TRBV18|NA
CASSPRPRGYNEQFF
TGTGCCAGCTCACCACGCCCCAGGGGTTACAATGAGCAGTTCTTC
>NA|TRBJ1-2|TRBV6-1|NA
CASSDLTGSYGYTF
TGTGCCAGCAGTGACTTAACAGGGAGCTATGGCTACACCTTC
>NA|TRBJ1-5|TRBV6-6|TRBD1
CASRSGTGNQPQHF
TGTGCCAGCAGGTCCGGGACAGGGAATCAGCCCCAGCATTTT
>NA|TRBJ2-7|TRBV25-1|NA
CASSEWDEQYF
TGTGCCAGCAGTGAATGGGACGAGCAGTACTTC
>NA|TRBJ2-5|TRBV5-1|TRBD1
CASSPATGDETQYF
TGCGCCAGCAGCCCCGCTACAGGGGACGAGACCCAGTACTTC
>NA|TRBJ2-1|TRBV30|NA
CAWTKDYGVYNEQFF
TGTGCCTGGACTAAGGACTACGGGGTATACAATGAGCAGTTCTTC
>NA|TRBJ2-7|TRBV7-2|NA
CASSLGGGHLSYEQYF
TGTGCCAGCAGCTTAGGGGGGGGACATCTCTCCTACGAGCAGTACTTC
>NA|TRBJ1-4|TRBV18|NA
CASSPSFTEKLFF
TGTGCCAGCTCGCCTTCGTTTACGGAAAAACTGTTTTTT
>NA|TRBJ1-5|TRBV19|TRBD1
CASSPFPGQEKGQPQHF
TGTGCCAGTAGTCCTTTCCCGGGACAGGAGAAAGGACAGCCCCAGCATTTT
>NA|TRBJ2-2|TRBV5-1|TRBD2
CASSFLVAGGNTGELFF
TGCGCCAGCAGCTTCCTCGTAGCGGGGGGGAACACCGGGGAGCTGTTTTTT
>once|TRBJ2-2|TRBV29-1|TRBD1
CSVTQGRLRGAVF
TGCAGCGTTACACAGGGGCGGCTCCGGGGAGCTGTTTTT
>NA|TRBJ2-1|TRBV5-1|NA
CASSLEVGTNEQFF
TGCGCCAGCAGCTTGGAGGTTGGGACAAATGAGCAGTTCTTC
>NA|TRBJ2-7|TRBV28|TRBD1
CASKVAGGYEQYF
TGTGCCAGCAAGGTGGCAGGGGGCTACGAGCAGTACTTC
>NA|TRBJ2-3|TRBV2|NA
CASSVGWSTDTQYF
TGTGCCAGCAGCGTCGGTTGGAGCACAGATACGCAGTATTTT
>NA|TRBJ2-3|TRBV5-4|TRBD1
CASSSKRGQGDTQYF
TGTGCCAGCAGCTCTAAGAGGGGGCAGGGAGATACGCAGTATTTT